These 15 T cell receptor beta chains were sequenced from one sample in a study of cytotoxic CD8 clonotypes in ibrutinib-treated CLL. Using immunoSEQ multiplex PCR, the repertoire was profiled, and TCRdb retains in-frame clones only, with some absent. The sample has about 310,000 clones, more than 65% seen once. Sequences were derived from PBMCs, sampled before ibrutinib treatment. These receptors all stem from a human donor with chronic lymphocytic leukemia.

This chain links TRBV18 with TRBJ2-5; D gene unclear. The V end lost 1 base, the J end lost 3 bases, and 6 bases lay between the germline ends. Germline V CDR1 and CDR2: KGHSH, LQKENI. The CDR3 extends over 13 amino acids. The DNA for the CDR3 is TGTGCCAGCTCACCACAAAGGGAAGAGACCCAGTACTTC. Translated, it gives CASSPQREETQYF. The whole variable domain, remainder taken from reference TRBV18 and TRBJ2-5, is NAGVMQNPRHLVRRRGQEARLRCSPMKGHSHVYWYRQLPEEGLKFMVYLQKENIIDESGMPKERFSAEFPKEGPSILRIQQVVRGDSAAYFCASSPQREETQYFGPGTRLLVL.

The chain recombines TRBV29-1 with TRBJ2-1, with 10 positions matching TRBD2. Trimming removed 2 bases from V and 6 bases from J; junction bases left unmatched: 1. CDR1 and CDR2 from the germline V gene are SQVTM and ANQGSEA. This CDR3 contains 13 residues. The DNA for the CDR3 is TGCAGCGTTGAATGGACTAGCGGCAATGAGCAGTTCTTC. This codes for CSVEWTSGNEQFF.

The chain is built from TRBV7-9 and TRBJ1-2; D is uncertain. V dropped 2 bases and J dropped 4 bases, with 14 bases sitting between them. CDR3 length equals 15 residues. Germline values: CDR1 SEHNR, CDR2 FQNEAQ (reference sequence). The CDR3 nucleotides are TGTGCCAGCAGCTTACCCCCGACGGTAGGCTATGGCTACACCTTC. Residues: CASSLPPTVGYGYTF.

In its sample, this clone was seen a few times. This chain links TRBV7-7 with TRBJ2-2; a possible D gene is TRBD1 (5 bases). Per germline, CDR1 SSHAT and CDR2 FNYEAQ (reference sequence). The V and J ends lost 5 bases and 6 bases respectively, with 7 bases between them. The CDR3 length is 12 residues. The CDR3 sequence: CASSPRAGELFF. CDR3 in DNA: TGTGCCAGCAGCCCCAGGGCCGGGGAGCTGTTTTTT. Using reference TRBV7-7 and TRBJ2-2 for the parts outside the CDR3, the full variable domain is GAGVSQSPRYKVTKRGQDVTLRCDPISSHATLYWYQQALGQGPEFLTYFNYEAQPDKSGLPSDRFSAERPEGSISTLTIQRTEQRDSAMYRCASSPRAGELFFGEGSRLTVL.

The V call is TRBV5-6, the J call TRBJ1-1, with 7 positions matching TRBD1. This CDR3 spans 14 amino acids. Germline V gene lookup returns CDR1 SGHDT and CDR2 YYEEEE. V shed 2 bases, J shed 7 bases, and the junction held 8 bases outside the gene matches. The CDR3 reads CASSFYRGPLEAFF. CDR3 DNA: TGTGCCAGCAGCTTCTACAGGGGTCCCCTTGAAGCTTTCTTT.

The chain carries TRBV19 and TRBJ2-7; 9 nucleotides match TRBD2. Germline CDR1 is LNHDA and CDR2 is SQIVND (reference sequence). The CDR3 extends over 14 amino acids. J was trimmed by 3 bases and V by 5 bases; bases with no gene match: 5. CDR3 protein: CASSFQREDYEQYF. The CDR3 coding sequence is TGTGCCAGTAGTTTCCAGCGGGAGGACTACGAGCAGTACTTC.

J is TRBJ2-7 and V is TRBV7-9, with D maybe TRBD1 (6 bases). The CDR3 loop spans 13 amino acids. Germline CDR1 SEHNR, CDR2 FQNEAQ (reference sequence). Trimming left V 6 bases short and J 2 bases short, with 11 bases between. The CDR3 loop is CASRGAGAYEQYF. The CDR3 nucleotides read TGTGCCAGCAGAGGTGCAGGGGCCTACGAGCAGTACTTC.

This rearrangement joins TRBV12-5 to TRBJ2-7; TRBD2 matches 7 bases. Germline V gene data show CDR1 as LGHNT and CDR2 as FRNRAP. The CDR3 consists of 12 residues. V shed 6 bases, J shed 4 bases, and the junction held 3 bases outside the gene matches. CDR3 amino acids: CASGILAYEQYF. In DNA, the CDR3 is TGTGCTAGTGGGATACTAGCGTACGAGCAGTACTTC.

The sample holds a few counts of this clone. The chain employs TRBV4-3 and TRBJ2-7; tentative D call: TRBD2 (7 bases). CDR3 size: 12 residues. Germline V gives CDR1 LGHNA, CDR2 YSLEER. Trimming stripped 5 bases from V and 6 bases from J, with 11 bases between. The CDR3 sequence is CASSGEGGEQYF. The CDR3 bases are TGCGCCAGCAGCGGGGAGGGGGGCGAGCAGTACTTC.

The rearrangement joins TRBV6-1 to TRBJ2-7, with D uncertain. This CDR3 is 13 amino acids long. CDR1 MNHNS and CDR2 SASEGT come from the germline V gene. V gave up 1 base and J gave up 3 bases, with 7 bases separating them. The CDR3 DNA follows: TGTGCCAGCAGTGAAGACTTGATCTACGAGCAGTACTTC. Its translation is CASSEDLIYEQYF.

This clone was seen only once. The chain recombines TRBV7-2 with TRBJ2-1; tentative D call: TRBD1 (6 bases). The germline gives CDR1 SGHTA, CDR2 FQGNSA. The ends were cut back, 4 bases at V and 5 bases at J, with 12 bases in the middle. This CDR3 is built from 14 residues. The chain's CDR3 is CASSSGTRNNEQFF. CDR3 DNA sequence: TGTGCCAGCAGCTCAGGGACACGAAACAATGAGCAGTTCTTC.

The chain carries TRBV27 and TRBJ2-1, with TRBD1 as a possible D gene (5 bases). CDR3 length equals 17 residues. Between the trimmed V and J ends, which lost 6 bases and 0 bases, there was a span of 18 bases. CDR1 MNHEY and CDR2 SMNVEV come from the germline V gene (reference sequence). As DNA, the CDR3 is TGTGCCAGCAGACCCGGTATAGGACAAAGCTCCTACAATGAGCAGTTCTTC. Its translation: CASRPGIGQSSYNEQFF.

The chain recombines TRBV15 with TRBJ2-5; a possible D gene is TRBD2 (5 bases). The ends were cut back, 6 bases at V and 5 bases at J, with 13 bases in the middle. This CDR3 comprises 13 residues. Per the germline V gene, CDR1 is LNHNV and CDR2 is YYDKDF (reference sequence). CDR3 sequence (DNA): TGTGCCACCAGGACCCCCGGGGTTGAGACCCAGTACTTC. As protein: CATRTPGVETQYF.

CDR3 coding DNA: TGTGCCAGCAGCTTTTTGCCGGGAGGGCGCGCCTACAATGAGCAGTTCTTC. Translated, it gives CASSFLPGGRAYNEQFF. The V gene is TRBV7-2, the J gene TRBJ2-1; TRBD2 aligns across 8 bases. In germline, CDR1 is SGHTA, CDR2 FQGNSA. Trimming at V came to 3 bases and at J to 2 bases, leaving 9 bases not matched to a gene. The CDR3 has 17 amino acids. Looking up the rest from reference TRBV7-2 and TRBJ2-1 gives the full variable domain: GAGVSQSPSNKVTEKGKDVELRCDPISGHTALYWYRQSLGQGLEFLIYFQGNSAPDKSGLPSDRFSAERTGGSVSTLTIQRTQQEDSAVYLCASSFLPGGRAYNEQFFGPGTRLTVL.

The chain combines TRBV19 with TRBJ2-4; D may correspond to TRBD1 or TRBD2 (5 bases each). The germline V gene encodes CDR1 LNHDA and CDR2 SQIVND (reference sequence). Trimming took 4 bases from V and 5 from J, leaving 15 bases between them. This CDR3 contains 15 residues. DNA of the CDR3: TGTGCCAGTAGTAAGGGACCTCTCATGGAAAACATTCAGTACTTC. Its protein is CASSKGPLMENIQYF.